The 9 T cell receptor beta chains listed next were all sequenced from one sample in a study of blood T cell repertoires in COVID-19 (dated by TCRdb to about 2020). Library preparation used the immunoSEQ multiplex PCR assay. The table comes from immuneACCESS by way of TCRdb, which keeps in-frame sequences with V and J called. Part of the clones is missing from these tables; in studies checked, under half for an unresolved V gene and the rest for unknown reasons. The sample table records approximately 300,000 clones; around 84% of these occur just once. In total, the top ten clones hold 10% of the sample. Sequencing was carried out using PBMCs or T cells enriched from blood (not recorded which). Every receptor here comes from a woman aged 18 to 35 who had recovered from COVID-19.

V gene TRBV28 combines with J gene TRBJ1-1, with TRBD1 identical over 11 bases. Per germline, CDR1 MDHEN and CDR2 SYDVKM. The J segment lost 4 bases and the V segment lost 5 bases, leaving 3 bases of the junction unmatched. CDR3 size: 14 residues. CDR3 protein: CASSTGTGGTEAFF. In DNA, the CDR3 is TGTGCCAGCAGTACCGGGACAGGGGGCACTGAAGCTTTCTTT.

The rearrangement joins TRBV28 to TRBJ2-4, with 8 bases fitting TRBD1. CDR3 length: 13 amino acids. V shed 6 bases and J 6 bases; nucleotides not matched to a gene: 4. Germline V lookup: CDR1 MDHEN, CDR2 SYDVKM. CDR3 sequence reads: CASRQTGVNIQYF. As DNA, the CDR3 is TGTGCCAGCAGGCAGACAGGGGTAAACATTCAGTACTTC. Complete variable domain (other parts from reference TRBV28 and TRBJ2-4): DVKVTQSSRYLVKRTGEKVFLECVQDMDHENMFWYRQDPGLGLRLIYFSYDVKMKEKGDIPEGYSVSREKKERFSLILESASTNQTSMYLCASRQTGVNIQYFGAGTRLSVL.

The chain links TRBV30 to TRBJ2-1; TRBD2 might be the D (5 bases). The CDR3 is made up of 15 amino acids. Germline V gives CDR1 GTSNPN, CDR2 SVGIG (reference sequence). Trimming shortened V by 0 bases and J by 5 bases, and 14 bases separated the two germline ends. CDR3 coding DNA: TGTGCCTGGAGTGTACGAGGGATCCTCGACAATGAGCAGTTCTTC. Amino acids: CAWSVRGILDNEQFF.

This clone has only a few counts. This sequence joins TRBV5-1 and TRBJ1-4, with D possibly TRBD1 on 6 matching bases. In germline, CDR1 is SGHRS, CDR2 YFSETQ. Trimming removed 3 bases at V and 2 bases at J, with 17 bases between. The length of the CDR3 is 17 residues. CDR3 in DNA: TGCGCCAGCAGCTATCGGGGGGCGCTTGGTACTAATGAAAAACTGTTTTTT. Translating it yields CASSYRGALGTNEKLFF.

The chain joins TRBV3-1 (or the pseudogene TRBV3-2) to TRBJ2-1; TRBD2 agrees at 8 bases. This CDR3 spans 15 amino acids. Germline lookup yields CDR1 LGHDT and CDR2 YNNKEL (reference sequence). Trimming cost V 6 bases and J 0 bases; bases outside gene matches: 4. The CDR3 sequence is CASSPRGGSYNEQFF. CDR3 sequence (DNA): TGTGCCAGCAGTCCCCGGGGGGGCTCCTACAATGAGCAGTTCTTC.

This clone was seen more than once but under ten times. V usage is TRBV6-5 and J usage is TRBJ2-1, with TRBD1 identical over 12 bases. There are 15 residues in the CDR3. V shed 5 bases and J 9 bases; nucleotides not matched to a gene: 8. Germline CDR1 and CDR2: MNHEY and SVGAGI. CDR3 DNA sequence: TGTGCCAGCAGTAAGGGACAGGGGGCTCGAGGTGAGCAGTTCTTC. Translating gives CASSKGQGARGEQFF.

V gene TRBV9 combines with J gene TRBJ2-7; D might be TRBD1 (6 bases). CDR1 and CDR2 (germline): SGDLS, YYNGEE. Trimming shortened V by 3 bases and J by 5 bases, and 18 bases separated the two germline ends. This CDR3 region has 15 residues. CDR3 residues: CASSAPTQGPHEQYF. CDR3 coding DNA: TGTGCCAGCAGCGCCCCCACACAGGGACCCCACGAGCAGTACTTC.

The chain couples TRBV3-1 (or the pseudogene TRBV3-2) to TRBJ2-1, with D uncertain. Trimming removed 0 bases at V and 0 bases at J, with 21 bases between. CDR3 length: 20 residues. Germline V CDR1 and CDR2: LGHDT, YNNKEL (reference sequence). This CDR3 is CASSQDVALFLQSSYNEQFF. CDR3 nucleotides: TGTGCCAGCAGCCAAGACGTAGCCCTCTTCCTCCAGAGCTCCTACAATGAGCAGTTCTTC.

The chain is built from TRBV5-1 and TRBJ1-5, with a tentative D call TRBD1 (5 bases). Germline CDR1 SGHRS, CDR2 YFSETQ. V lost 4 bases and J 3 bases, leaving 11 bases between the germline ends. The CDR3 is 14 residues long. The CDR3 protein is CASSLQGDNQPQHF. CDR3 DNA sequence: TGCGCCAGCAGCCTTCAGGGTGACAATCAGCCCCAGCATTTT.